This TCR beta chain was recovered during a study of human T cells and chemical hapten exposure. Study in general: Skin of the upper inner arm, approximately 2 cm by approximately 2 cm, received 2% DPC for sensitization.

The germline CDR1 and CDR2 sequences are SSHAT and FNYEAQ (reference sequence). The CDR3 contains 15 residues. This sample's time point: patch test 3, about 24 weeks after DPC sensitization. Regarding treatment: therapeutic diphenylcyclopropenone sensitization with weekly scalp DPC. Unique molecular identifiers were affixed to discrete cDNA molecules within the library. From the RACE reads, TCRdb called clonotypes with MiXCR, one entry per CDR3 protein. The profile covers about 64,000 distinct CDR3 sequences, with 9.5% to 12% appearing a single time and approximately 2.2% taken by the ten largest. This clonotype appeared many times. One junction end disagrees with the germline gene, perhaps due to a read error.

The genes are TRBV7-7 and TRBJ2-2; D is unclear. Specimen: whole blood, collected in connection with sensitization to the hapten diphenylcyclopropenone (DPC). This receptor was taken from a woman aged 30 to 39 with alopecia areata. Some clones in this sample may be carry-over from other donors' samples. The DNA of the CDR3 is TGTGCTAGCAGCTTAGGTGGCACGAACACCGGGGAGCTGTTTTTT. Amino acid sequence: CASSLGGTNTGELFF. Full variable domain (outside the CDR3, taken from reference TRBV7-7 and TRBJ2-2): GAGVSQSPRYKVTKRGQDVTLRCDPISSHATLYWYQQALGQGPEFLTYFNYEAQPDKSGLPSDRFSAERPEGSISTLTIQRTEQRDSAMYRCASSLGGTNTGELFFGEGSRLTVL.